This TCR beta chain was profiled in a study of monozygotic twins with inflammatory bowel disease. Template switching added UMIs carrying a 6-nucleotide sample barcode. Following a re-call of the 5' RACE reads, TCRdb has one entry per CDR3 protein and lacks DNA. The sample data list about 150,000 distinct CDR3 sequences. The germline CDR1 and CDR2 sequences are MNHEY and SVGAGI. The CDR3 consists of 18 residues. This receptor was taken from a human donor with ulcerative colitis or Crohn's disease, or a healthy co-twin of an affected twin (not recorded which). Sequenced input: blood. This rearrangement joins TRBV6-5 to TRBJ1-1; TCRdb returns TRBD1, unconfirmable since there is no DNA. This CDR3 reads CASRPRGRGSGWYTEAFF.